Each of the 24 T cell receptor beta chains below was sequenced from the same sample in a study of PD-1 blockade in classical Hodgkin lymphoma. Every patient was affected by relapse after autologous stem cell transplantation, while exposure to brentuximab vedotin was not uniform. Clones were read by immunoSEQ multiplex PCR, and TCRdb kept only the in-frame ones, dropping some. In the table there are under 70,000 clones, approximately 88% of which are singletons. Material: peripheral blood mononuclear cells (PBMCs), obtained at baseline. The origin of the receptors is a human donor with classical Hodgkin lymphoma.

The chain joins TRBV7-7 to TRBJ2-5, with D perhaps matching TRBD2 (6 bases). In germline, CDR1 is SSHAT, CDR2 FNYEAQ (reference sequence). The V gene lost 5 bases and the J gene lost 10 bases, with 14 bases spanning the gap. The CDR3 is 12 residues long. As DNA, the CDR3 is TGTGCCAGCAGCGACATCGGGGGAGGCCAGTACTTC. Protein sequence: CASSDIGGGQYF.

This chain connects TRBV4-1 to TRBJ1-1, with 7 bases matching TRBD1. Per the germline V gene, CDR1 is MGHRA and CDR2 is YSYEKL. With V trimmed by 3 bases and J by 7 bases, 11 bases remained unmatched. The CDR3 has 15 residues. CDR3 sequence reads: CASSQPIGTAVEAFF. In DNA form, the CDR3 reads TGCGCCAGCAGCCAGCCCATCGGGACAGCGGTTGAAGCTTTCTTT.

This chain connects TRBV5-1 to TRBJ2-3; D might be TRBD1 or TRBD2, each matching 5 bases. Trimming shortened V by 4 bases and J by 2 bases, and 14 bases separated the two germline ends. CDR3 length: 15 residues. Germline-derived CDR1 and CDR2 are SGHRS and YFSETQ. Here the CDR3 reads CASSPQMGDTDTQYF. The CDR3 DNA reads TGCGCCAGCAGCCCCCAGATGGGGGACACAGATACGCAGTATTTT.

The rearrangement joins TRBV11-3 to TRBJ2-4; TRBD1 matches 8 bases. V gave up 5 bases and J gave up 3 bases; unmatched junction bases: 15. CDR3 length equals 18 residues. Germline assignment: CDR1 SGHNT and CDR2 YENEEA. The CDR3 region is CASSLFLWTGKHKNIQYF. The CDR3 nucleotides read TGTGCCAGCAGCCTATTCCTTTGGACAGGGAAGCACAAAAACATTCAGTACTTC.

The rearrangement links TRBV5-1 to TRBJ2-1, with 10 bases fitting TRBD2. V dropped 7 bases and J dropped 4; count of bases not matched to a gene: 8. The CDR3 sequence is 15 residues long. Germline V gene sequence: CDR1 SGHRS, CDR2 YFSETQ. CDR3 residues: CASGLTSGRYNEQFF. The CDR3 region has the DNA TGCGCCAGCGGGCTGACTAGCGGGCGATACAATGAGCAGTTCTTC.

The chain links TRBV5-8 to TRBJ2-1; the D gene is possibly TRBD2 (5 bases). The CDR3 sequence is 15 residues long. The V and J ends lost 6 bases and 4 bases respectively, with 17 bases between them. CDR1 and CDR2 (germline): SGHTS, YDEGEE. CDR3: CASNRGAGVYNEQFF. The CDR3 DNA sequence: TGTGCCAGCAACCGGGGTGCGGGCGTTTACAATGAGCAGTTCTTC.

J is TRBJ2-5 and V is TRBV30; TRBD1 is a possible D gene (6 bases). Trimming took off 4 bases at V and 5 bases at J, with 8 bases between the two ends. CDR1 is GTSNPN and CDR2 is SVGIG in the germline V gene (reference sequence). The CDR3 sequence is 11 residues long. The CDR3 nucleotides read TGTGCCTGGAACAGGGTCGAGACCCAGTACTTC. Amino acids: CAWNRVETQYF.

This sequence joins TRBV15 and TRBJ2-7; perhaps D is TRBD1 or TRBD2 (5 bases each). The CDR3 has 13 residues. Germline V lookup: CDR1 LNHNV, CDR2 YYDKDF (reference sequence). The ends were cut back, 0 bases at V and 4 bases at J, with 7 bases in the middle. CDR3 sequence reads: CATSRDWGYEQYF. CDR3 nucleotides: TGTGCCACCAGCAGAGATTGGGGGTACGAGCAGTACTTC.

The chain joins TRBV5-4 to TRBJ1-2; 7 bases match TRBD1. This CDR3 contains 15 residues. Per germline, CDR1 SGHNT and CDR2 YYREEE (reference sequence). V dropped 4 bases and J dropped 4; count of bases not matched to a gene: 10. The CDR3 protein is CASSTGAGHSYGYTF. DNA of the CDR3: TGTGCCAGCAGCACAGGGGCCGGGCACTCCTATGGCTACACCTTC.

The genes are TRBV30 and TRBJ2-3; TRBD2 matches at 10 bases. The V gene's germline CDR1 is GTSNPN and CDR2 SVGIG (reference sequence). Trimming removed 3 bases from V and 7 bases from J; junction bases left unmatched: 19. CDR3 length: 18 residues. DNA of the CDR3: TGTGCCTGGAGCCCACGTCTCGGGTCTAGCGGGGGCATCAATACGCAGTATTTT. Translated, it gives CAWSPRLGSSGGINTQYF.

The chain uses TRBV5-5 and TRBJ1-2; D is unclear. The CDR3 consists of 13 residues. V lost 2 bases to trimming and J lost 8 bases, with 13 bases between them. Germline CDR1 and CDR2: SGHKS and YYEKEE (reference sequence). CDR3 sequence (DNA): TGTGCCAGCAGCTTCGGTTCTGAGTGGGGCTACACCTTC. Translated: CASSFGSEWGYTF. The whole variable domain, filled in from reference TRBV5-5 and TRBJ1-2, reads DAGVTQSPTHLIKTRGQQVTLRCSPISGHKSVSWYQQVLGQGPQFIFQYYEKEERGRGNFPDRFSARQFPNYSSELNVNALLLGDSALYLCASSFGSEWGYTFGSGTRLTVV.

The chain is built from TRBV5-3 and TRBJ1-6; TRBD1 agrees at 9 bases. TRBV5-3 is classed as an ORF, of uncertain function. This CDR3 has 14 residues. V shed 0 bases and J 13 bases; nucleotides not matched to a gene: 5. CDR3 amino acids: CARSLGQGETPLHF. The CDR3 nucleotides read TGTGCCAGAAGCTTGGGACAGGGGGAAACTCCCCTCCACTTT.

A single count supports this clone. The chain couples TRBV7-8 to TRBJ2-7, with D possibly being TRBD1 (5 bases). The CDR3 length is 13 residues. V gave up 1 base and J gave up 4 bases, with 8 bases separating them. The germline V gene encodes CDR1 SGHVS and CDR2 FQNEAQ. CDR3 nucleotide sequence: TGTGCCAGCAGCTTAGGAAGACAGTACGAGCAGTACTTC. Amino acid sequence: CASSLGRQYEQYF. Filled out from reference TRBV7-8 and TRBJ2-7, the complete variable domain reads GAGVSQSPRYKVAKRGQDVALRCDPISGHVSLFWYQQALGQGPEFLTYFQNEAQLDKSGLPSDRFFAERPEGSVSTLKIQRTQQEDSAVYLCASSLGRQYEQYFGPGTRLTVT.

The CDR3 region is CASSLVQGSNQPQHF. CDR3 nucleotide sequence: TGTGCCAGCAGCTTAGTACAGGGCAGCAATCAGCCCCAGCATTTT. This sequence joins TRBV7-6 and TRBJ1-5, with D maybe TRBD1 (6 bases). Trimming stripped 1 base from V and 1 base from J, with 8 bases between. This CDR3 contains 15 residues. Per the germline V gene, CDR1 is SGHVS and CDR2 is FNYEAQ.

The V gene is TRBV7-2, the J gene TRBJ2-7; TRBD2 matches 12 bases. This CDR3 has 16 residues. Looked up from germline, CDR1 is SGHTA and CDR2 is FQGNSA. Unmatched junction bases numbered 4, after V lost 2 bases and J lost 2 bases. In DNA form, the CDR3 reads TGTGCCAGCAGCTTAACCCTAGCGGGGGGGCCCTACGAGCAGTACTTC. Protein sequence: CASSLTLAGGPYEQYF. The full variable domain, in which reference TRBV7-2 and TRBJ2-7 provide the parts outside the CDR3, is GAGVSQSPSNKVTEKGKDVELRCDPISGHTALYWYRQSLGQGLEFLIYFQGNSAPDKSGLPSDRFSAERTGGSVSTLTIQRTQQEDSAVYLCASSLTLAGGPYEQYFGPGTRLTVT.

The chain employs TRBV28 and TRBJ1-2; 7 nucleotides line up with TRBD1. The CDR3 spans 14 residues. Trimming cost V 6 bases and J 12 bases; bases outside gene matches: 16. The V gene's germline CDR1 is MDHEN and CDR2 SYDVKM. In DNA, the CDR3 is TGTGCCAGCAGGCGTCCTTTAACAGGGGAAGAGCACACCTTC. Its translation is CASRRPLTGEEHTF.

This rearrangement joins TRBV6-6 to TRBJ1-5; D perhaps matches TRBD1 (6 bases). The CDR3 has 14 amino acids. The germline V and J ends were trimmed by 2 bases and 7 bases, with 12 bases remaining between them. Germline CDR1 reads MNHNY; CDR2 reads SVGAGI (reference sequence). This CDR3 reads CASSYGGLPQPQHF. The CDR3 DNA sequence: TGTGCCAGCAGTTACGGGGGGCTACCCCAGCCCCAGCATTTT.

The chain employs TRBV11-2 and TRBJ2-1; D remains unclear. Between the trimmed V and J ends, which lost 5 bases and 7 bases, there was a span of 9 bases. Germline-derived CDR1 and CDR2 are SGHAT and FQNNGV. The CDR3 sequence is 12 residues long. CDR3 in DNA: TGTGCCAGCAGCCAATCCTGGAATGAGCAGTTCTTC. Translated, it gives CASSQSWNEQFF.

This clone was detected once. The CDR3 sequence: CASRLQSTEAFF. Written as DNA, the CDR3 is TGTGCCAGCAGGCTCCAGAGCACTGAAGCTTTCTTT. The chain links TRBV5-5 to TRBJ1-1; D ambiguous. V was trimmed by 5 bases and J by 4 bases, leaving 9 bases between them. This CDR3 contains 12 residues. The germline V gene has CDR1 SGHKS and CDR2 YYEKEE (reference sequence).

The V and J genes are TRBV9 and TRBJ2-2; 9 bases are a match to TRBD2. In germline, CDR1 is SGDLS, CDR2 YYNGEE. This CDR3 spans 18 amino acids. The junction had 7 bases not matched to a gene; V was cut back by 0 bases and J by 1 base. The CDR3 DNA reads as TGTGCCAGCAGCGTAGTAATCGGCGGGGGGGTGAACACCGGGGAGCTGTTTTTT. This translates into CASSVVIGGGVNTGELFF.

CDR3 sequence: CASSPPPPIYGYTF. CDR3 in DNA: TGTGCCAGCAGCCCGCCCCCCCCCATCTATGGCTACACCTTC. The chain links TRBV7-9 to TRBJ1-2; D is uncertain. Trimming took 5 bases from V and 4 from J, leaving 14 bases between them. This CDR3 is built from 14 residues. Germline CDR1 and CDR2: SEHNR and FQNEAQ (reference sequence). The full variable domain, completed using reference TRBV7-9 and TRBJ1-2, is DTGVSQNPRHKITKRGQNVTFRCDPISEHNRLYWYRQTLGQGPEFLTYFQNEAQLEKSRLLSDRFSAERPKGSFSTLEIQRTEQGDSAMYLCASSPPPPIYGYTFGSGTRLTVV.

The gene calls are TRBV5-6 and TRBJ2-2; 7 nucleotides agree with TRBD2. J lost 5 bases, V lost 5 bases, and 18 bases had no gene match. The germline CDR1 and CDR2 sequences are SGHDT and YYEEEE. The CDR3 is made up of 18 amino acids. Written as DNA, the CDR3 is TGTGCCAGCAGAGCCGGGGGGTACCCCACAGTTTTTACCGGGGAGCTGTTTTTT. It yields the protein CASRAGGYPTVFTGELFF.

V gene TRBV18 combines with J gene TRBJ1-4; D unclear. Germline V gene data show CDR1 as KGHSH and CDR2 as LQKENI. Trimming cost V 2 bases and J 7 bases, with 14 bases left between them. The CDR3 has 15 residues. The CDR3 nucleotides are TGTGCCAGCTCACCAGGGGAGGTTCGAGGTGAAAAACTGTTTTTT. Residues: CASSPGEVRGEKLFF.

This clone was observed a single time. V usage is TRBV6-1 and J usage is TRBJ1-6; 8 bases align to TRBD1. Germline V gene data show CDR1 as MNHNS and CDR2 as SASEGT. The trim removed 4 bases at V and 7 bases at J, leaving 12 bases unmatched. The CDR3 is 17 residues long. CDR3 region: CASSGDLRGLVNSPLHF. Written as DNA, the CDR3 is TGTGCCAGCAGTGGGGACCTCAGGGGGCTGGTCAATTCACCCCTCCACTTT.